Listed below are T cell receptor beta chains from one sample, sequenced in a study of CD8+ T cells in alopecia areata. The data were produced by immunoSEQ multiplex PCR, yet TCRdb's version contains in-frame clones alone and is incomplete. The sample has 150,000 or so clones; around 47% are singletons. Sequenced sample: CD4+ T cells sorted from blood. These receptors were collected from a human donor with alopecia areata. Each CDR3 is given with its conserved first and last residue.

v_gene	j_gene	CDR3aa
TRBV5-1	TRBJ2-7	CASSSRGQGLNEQYF
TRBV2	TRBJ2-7	CASSGGTKQSEQYF
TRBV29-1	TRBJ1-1	CSHRKANTEAFF
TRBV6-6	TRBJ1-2	CASSYSAGTGYGYTF
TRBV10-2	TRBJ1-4	CASRGQGGEKLFF
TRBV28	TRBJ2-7	CASSSPGQGLNEQYF
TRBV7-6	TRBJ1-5	CASSLQTGGNQPQHF
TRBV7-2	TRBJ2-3	CASSLSTDTQYF
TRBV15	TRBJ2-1	CATSRDGGRAFEQFF
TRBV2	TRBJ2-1	CASSEVRGAIYEQFF
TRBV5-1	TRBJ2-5	CASSLTPTQTQYF
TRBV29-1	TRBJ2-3	CSVRLAGVVDTQYF
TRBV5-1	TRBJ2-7	CASNPGTDSYEQYF
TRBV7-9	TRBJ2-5	CASNPGQTGETQYF
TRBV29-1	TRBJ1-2	CSVARGIGSGYTF
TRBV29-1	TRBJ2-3	CSANRDGDTQYF
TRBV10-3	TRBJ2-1	CAISGGAAEQFF
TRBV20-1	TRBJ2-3	CSADITDTQYF
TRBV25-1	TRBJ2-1	CASSGYNEQFF
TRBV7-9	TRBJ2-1	CATSLGSRVYNEQFF
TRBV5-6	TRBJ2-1	CASSSAFYNEQFF
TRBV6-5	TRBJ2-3	CASSYAAPSTDTQYF
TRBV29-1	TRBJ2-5	CSVQKPGVQETQYF
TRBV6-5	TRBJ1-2	CASRGTGAGYTF
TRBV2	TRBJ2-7	CASSYGQSEQYF
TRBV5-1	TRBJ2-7	CASSVVGGEQYF
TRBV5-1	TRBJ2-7	CASSLSIGGEQYF
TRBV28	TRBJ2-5	CASSLSGKTQYF
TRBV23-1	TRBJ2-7	CASSQGTLAIDYEQYF
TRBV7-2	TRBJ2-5	CASSKVASGRNVQTQYF